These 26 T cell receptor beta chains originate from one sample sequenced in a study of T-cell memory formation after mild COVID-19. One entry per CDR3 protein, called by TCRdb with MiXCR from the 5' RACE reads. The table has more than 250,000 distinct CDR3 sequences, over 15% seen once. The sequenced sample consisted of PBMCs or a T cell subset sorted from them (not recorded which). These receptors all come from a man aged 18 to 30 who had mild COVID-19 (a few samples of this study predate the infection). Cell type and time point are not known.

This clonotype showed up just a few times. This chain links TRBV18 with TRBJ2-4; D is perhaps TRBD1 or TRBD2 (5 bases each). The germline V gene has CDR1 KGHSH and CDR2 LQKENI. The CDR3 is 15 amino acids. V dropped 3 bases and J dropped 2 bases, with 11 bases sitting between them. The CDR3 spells CASSPREGPKNIQYF. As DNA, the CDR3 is TGTGCCAGCTCACCTAGAGAGGGGCCCAAAAACATTCAGTACTTC.

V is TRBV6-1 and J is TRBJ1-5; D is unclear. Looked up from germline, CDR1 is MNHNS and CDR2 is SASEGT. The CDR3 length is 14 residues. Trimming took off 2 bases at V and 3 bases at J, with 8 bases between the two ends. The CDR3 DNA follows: TGTGCCAGCAGTGAATGGGCGGCCAATCAGCCCCAGCATTTT. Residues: CASSEWAANQPQHF.

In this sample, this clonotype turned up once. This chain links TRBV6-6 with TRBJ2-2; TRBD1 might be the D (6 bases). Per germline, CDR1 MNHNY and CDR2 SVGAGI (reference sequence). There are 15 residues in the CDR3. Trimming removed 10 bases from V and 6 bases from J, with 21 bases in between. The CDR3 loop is CATKLGTLSPGELFF. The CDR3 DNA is TGTGCCACGAAGCTCGGGACACTGAGTCCCGGGGAGCTGTTTTTT.

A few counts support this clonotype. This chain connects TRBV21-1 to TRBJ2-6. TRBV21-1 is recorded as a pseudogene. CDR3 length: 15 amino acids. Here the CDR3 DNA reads TGTGCCAGCACCCAATGGGATGGTGGGGCCAACGTCCTGACTTTC. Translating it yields CASTQWDGGANVLTF.

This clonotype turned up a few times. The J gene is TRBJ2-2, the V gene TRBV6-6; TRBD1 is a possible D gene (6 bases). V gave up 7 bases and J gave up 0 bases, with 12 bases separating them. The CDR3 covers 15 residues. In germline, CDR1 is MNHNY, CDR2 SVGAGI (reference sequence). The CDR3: CASNRDTANTGELFF. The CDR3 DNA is TGTGCCAGCAATCGGGACACCGCGAACACCGGGGAGCTGTTTTTT.

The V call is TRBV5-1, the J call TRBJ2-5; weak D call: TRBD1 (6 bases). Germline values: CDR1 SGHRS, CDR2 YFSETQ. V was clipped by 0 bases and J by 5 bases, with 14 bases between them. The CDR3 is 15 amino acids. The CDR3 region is CASSLASSTGETQYF. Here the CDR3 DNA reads TGCGCCAGCAGCTTGGCCTCGAGCACAGGGGAGACCCAGTACTTC.

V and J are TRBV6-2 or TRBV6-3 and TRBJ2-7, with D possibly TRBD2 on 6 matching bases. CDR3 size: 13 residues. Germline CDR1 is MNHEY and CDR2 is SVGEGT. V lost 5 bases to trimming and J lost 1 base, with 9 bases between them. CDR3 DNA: TGTGCCAGCAGTAAGCGGGCTTCCTACGAGCAGTACTTC. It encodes CASSKRASYEQYF.

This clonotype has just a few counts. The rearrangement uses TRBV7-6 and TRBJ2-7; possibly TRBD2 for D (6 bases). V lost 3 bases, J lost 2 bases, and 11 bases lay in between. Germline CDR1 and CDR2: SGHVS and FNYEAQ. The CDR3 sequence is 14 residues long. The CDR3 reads CASSLVPGAYEQYF. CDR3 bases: TGTGCCAGCAGCTTGGTTCCGGGGGCCTACGAGCAGTACTTC.

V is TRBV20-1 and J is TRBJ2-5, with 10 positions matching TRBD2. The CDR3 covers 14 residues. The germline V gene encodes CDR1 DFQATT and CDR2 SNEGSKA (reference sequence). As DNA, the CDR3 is TGCGTTCTAAAACTAGCGGGGATCCAAGAGACCCAGTACTTC. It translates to CVLKLAGIQETQYF.

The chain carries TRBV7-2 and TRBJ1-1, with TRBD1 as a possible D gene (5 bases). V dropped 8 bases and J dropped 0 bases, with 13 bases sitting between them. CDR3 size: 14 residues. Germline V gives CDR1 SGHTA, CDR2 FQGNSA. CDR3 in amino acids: CASPAGTVNTEAFF. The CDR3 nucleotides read TGTGCCAGCCCAGCCGGGACCGTGAACACTGAAGCTTTCTTT.

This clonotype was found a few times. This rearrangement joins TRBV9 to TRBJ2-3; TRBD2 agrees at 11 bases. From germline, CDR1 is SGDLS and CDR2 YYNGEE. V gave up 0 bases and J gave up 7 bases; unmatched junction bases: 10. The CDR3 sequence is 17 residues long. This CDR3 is CASSVVGTSGDRNTQYF. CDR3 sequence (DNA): TGTGCCAGCAGCGTAGTCGGGACTAGCGGAGATCGGAATACGCAGTATTTT. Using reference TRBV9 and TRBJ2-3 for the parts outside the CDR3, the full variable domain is DSGVTQTPKHLITATGQRVTLRCSPRSGDLSVYWYQQSLDQGLQFLIQYYNGEERAKGNILERFSAQQFPDLHSELNLSSLELGDSALYFCASSVVGTSGDRNTQYFGPGTRLTVL.

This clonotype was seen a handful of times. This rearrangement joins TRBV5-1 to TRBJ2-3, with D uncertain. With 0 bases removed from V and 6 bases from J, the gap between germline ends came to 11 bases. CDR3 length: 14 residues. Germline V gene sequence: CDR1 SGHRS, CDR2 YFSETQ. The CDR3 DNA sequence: TGCGCCAGCAGCTTGGAACTTGACTCCGATACGCAGTATTTT. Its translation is CASSLELDSDTQYF.

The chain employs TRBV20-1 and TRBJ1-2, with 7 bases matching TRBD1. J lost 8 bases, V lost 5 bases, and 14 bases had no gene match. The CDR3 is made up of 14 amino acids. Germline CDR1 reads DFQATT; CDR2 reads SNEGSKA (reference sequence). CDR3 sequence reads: CSAPKLTGTGGYTF. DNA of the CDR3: TGCAGTGCTCCAAAATTGACAGGGACGGGCGGCTACACCTTC.

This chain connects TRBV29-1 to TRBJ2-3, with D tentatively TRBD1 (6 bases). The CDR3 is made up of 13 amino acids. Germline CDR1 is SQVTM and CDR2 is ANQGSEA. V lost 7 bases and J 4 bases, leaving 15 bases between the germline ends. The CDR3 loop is CSAPGQISDTQYF. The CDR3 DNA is TGCAGCGCCCCGGGACAAATATCAGATACGCAGTATTTT.

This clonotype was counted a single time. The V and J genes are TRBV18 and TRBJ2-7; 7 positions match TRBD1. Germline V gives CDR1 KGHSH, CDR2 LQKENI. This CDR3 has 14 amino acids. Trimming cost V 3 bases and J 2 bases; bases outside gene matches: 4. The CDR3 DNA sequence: TGTGCCAGCTCACCCGACAGGGCCCCCTACGAGCAGTACTTC. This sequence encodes CASSPDRAPYEQYF.

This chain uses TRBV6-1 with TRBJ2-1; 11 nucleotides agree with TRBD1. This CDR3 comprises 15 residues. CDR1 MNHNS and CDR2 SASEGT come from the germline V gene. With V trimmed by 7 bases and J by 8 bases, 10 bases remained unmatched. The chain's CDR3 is CASTPGTGGFDEQFF. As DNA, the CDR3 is TGTGCCAGCACGCCGGGGACAGGGGGTTTCGATGAGCAGTTCTTC.

In DNA, the CDR3 is TGTGCCACCAGTGATTCCACAGGGACGCTCGGGGAGCTGTTTTTT. Protein product: CATSDSTGTLGELFF. This chain uses TRBV24-1 with TRBJ2-2, with TRBD1 as a possible D gene (6 bases). CDR1 is KGHDR and CDR2 is SFDVKD in the germline V gene. V gave up 2 bases and J gave up 7 bases, with 13 bases separating them. The CDR3 spans 15 residues.

The CDR3 loop reads CASSFQGDIQYF. The CDR3 DNA reads TGTGCCAGCAGCTTCCAGGGTGACATTCAGTACTTC. This chain uses TRBV11-2 with TRBJ2-4; the D gene is possibly TRBD1 (5 bases). The CDR3 has 12 amino acids. From germline, CDR1 is SGHAT and CDR2 FQNNGV. V was trimmed by 3 bases and J by 8 bases, leaving 8 bases between them.

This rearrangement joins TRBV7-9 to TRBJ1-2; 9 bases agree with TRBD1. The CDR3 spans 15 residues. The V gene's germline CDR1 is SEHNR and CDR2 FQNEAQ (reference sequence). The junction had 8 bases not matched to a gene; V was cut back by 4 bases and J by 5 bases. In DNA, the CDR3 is TGTGCCAGCAGCTCCCGTGGGACAGGGAGGTATGGCTACACCTTC. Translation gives CASSSRGTGRYGYTF.

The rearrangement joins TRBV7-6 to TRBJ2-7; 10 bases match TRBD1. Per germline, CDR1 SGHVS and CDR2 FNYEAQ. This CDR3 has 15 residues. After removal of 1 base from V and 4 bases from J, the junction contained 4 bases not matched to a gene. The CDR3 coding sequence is TGTGCCAGCAGCTTAGGCGCGGGACAGGGGTACGAGCAGTACGTC. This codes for CASSLGAGQGYEQYV.

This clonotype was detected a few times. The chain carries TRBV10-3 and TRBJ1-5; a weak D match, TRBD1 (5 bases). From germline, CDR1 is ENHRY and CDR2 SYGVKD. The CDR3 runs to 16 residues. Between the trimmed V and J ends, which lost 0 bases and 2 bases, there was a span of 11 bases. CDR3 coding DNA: TGTGCCATCAGTGAGTCAGTGGGGGATGGCAATCAGCCCCAGCATTTT. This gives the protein CAISESVGDGNQPQHF.

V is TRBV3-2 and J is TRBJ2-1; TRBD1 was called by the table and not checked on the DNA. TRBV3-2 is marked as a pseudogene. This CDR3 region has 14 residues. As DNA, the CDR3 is TGTGCCAGCAGCCCGCCGGGAATTCTCAATGAGCAGTTCTTC. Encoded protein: CASSPPGILNEQFF.

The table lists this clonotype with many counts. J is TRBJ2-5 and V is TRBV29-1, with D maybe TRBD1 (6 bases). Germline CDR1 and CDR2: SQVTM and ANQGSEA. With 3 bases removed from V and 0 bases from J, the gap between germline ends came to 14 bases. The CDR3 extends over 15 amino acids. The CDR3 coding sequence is TGCAGCGTTGAGTCCGGTAGGGGGTACCAAGAGACCCAGTACTTC. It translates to CSVESGRGYQETQYF. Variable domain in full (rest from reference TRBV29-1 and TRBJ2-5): SAVISQKPSRDICQRGTSLTIQCQVDSQVTMMFWYRQQPGQSLTLIATANQGSEATYESGFVIDKFPISRPNLTFSTLTVSNMSPEDSSIYLCSVESGRGYQETQYFGPGTRLLVL.

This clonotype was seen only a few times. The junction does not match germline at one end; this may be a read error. In nucleotides, the CDR3 is TGTGCCATCCGTGAGGGGGCCACAGATACGCAGTATTTT. Protein: CAIREGATDTQYF. V and J are TRBV10-3 and TRBJ2-3; 7 bases line up with TRBD1. CDR1 and CDR2 from the germline V gene are ENHRY and SYGVKD. The CDR3 runs to 13 residues.

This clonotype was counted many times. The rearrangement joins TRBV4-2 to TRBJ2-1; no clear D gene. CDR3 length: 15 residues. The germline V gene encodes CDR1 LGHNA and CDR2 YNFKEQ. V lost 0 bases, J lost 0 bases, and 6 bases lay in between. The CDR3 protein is CASSQEESSYNEQFF. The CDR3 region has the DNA TGTGCCAGCAGCCAAGAGGAGAGCTCCTACAATGAGCAGTTCTTC.

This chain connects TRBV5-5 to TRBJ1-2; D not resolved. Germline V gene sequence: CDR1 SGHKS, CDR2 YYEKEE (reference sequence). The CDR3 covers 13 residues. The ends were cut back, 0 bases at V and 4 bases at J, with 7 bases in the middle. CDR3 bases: TGTGCCAGCAGCTTGGACTCGGTCTATGGCTACACCTTC. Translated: CASSLDSVYGYTF.